This T cell receptor (beta chain) was sequenced in a study of chemoradiotherapy in HPV16-positive cancers. Study overall: A couple of HPV16-positive patients' cells yielded candidate HPV-specific clones and common motifs.

In regard to this clone: As yet, its antigen is unknown.

Data came from immunoSEQ multiplex PCR; TCRdb stores just in-frame clones and leaves some out. The sample lists 9,500 to 15,000 clones, 77% occurring once. Repeated repertoire sampling spanned the course of chemoradiotherapy. Broader study findings: Candidate HPV-specific clones and E7-related TCR motifs grew in tumor during treatment. For HPV16-positive patients, expanding HPV-responsive T cells associated with longer recurrence-free survival.

The CDR3 spans 14 residues. Between the trimmed V and J ends, which lost 7 bases and 0 bases, there was a span of 12 bases. The germline V gene has CDR1 LNHDA and CDR2 SQIVND (reference sequence). The chain combines TRBV19 with TRBJ1-1; D possibly corresponds to TRBD1 (6 bases). Specimen collection occurred from a patient who underwent chemoradiotherapy. This TCR derives from a human donor with HPV-associated anogenital cancer. Written as DNA, the CDR3 is TGTGCCAGTATTGCCGGGACATTGAACACTGAAGCTTTCTTT. This gives the protein CASIAGTLNTEAFF.